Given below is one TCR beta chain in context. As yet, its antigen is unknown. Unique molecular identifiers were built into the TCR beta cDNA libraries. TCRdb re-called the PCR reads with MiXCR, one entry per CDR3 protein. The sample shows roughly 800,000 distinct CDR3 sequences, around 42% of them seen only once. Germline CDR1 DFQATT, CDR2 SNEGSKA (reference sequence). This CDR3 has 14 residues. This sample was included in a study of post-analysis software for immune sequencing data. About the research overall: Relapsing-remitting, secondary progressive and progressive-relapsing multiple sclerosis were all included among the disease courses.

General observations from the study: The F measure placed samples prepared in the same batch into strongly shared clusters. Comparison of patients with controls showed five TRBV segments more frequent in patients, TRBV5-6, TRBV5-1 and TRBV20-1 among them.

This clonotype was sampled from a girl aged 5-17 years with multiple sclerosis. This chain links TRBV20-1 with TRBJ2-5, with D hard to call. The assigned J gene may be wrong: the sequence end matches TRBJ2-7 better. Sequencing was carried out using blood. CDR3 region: CSARDVGSTYEQYF. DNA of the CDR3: TGCAGTGCTAGAGATGTGGGGTCGACCTACGAGCAGTACTTC.